In its sample, the clone carrying this T cell receptor beta chain was seen many times. Germline CDR1 and CDR2: ENHRY and SYGVKD. V dropped 7 bases and J dropped 1; count of bases not matched to a gene: 12. The CDR3 covers 18 residues. The data are from a study of T-cell reconstitution after alpha-beta-depleted transplantation in children. Researchers prepared the TCRbeta library using unique molecular identifiers, the study reports. TCRdb redid the calling of the PCR reads with MiXCR, one entry per CDR3 protein. The data hold some 390,000 distinct CDR3 sequences, with roughly 20% observed a single time.

The sequencing used PBMCs from the stem cell graft donor, collected from the stem cell graft. The sequence was collected from a human donor who donated a stem cell graft to a child with acute myeloid leukemia. V is TRBV10-3 and J is TRBJ2-6; the match to TRBD1 covers 8 bases. CDR3 nucleotide sequence: TGTGCCATCACTCAGCCCGGGACAGGAGGTTCTGGGGCCAACGTCCTGACTTTC. Protein product: CAITQPGTGGSGANVLTF.